The 30 T cell receptor beta chains in this list originate from one sample, sequenced in a study of CD8+CD57+ T cells in acquired aplastic anemia (dated by TCRdb to the late 2010s). The run used an Illumina HiSeq 2000. Genomic DNA served as template for TCR beta VDJ combination and CDR3 sequence profiling. The raw public data were reprocessed by TCRdb itself: fastp quality trimming at Q25, MiXCR clonotype calling, in-frame beta chains only. Every CDR3 protein is listed once, alongside the most common genes and DNA of its rows. The sample contains 150,000 to 180,000 distinct CDR3 sequences, around half of them found a single time. The ten largest clones take up about 12% of the sample. Patients chosen for sequencing had shown expansion of CD8+CD57+ cells by flow cytometry. Sequenced material: sorted CD4+, CD8+, or CD8+CD57+ T cells (not recorded which) from PBMCs. All receptors come from a human donor with aplastic anemia.

This clonotype was picked up many times. This chain uses TRBV4-1 with TRBJ1-4; TRBD1 might be the D (5 bases). The CDR3 sequence is 15 residues long. Germline CDR1 reads MGHRA; CDR2 reads YSYEKL. The V gene lost 2 bases and the J gene lost 8 bases, with 15 bases spanning the gap. For the CDR3, the DNA is TGCGCCAGCAGCCAACGATCGGGGGTTGGGGAAAAACTGTTTTTT. Translated: CASSQRSGVGEKLFF.

This sequence joins TRBV2 and TRBJ1-3; D not resolved. The ends were cut back, 6 bases at V and 4 bases at J, with 16 bases in the middle. The germline gives CDR1 SNHLY, CDR2 FYNNEI. The CDR3 extends over 15 amino acids. CDR3 sequence: CASSHRPYRGNTIYF. As DNA, the CDR3 is TGTGCCAGCAGCCATCGGCCCTATAGGGGAAACACCATATATTTT.

This clonotype was detected many times. The genes are TRBV24-1 and TRBJ1-2; D is uncertain. V dropped 10 bases and J dropped 8 bases, with 13 bases sitting between them. Germline-derived CDR1 and CDR2 are KGHDR and SFDVKD. CDR3 size: 11 residues. CDR3 nucleotides: TGTGCCACGAGATCTCCCGGGGGCTACACCTTC. It codes for CATRSPGGYTF.

This clonotype was counted ten times or more. V and J are TRBV11-1 and TRBJ2-1; D possibly corresponds to TRBD2 (5 bases). The CDR3 is 17 residues long. Germline lookup yields CDR1 SGHAT and CDR2 FQDESV (reference sequence). The V and J ends lost 5 bases and 0 bases respectively, with 17 bases between them. The CDR3 DNA reads as TGTGCCAGCAGCAGAGAGGGCGGCTATAGCTCCTACAATGAGCAGTTCTTC. Amino acid sequence: CASSREGGYSSYNEQFF. Filled out from reference TRBV11-1 and TRBJ2-1, the complete variable domain reads EAEVAQSPRYKITEKSQAVAFWCDPISGHATLYWYRQILGQGPELLVQFQDESVVDDSQLPKDRFSAERLKGVDSTLKIQPAELGDSAMYLCASSREGGYSSYNEQFFGPGTRLTVL.

This clonotype was seen ten or more times. The V gene is TRBV13, the J gene TRBJ2-3, with D possibly TRBD2 on 7 matching bases. Trimming removed 7 bases from V and 0 bases from J, with 17 bases in between. The CDR3 runs 16 residues. CDR1 PRHDT and CDR2 FYEKMQ come from the germline V gene (reference sequence). The CDR3 region is CASTLRGGLSTDTQYF. In DNA, the CDR3 is TGTGCCAGCACCCTTAGGGGGGGCCTTAGCACAGATACGCAGTATTTT.

A note on this clonotype: It may be a read error: a sequence one base away is much more abundant. The CDR3: CAGSHGTGPTYEQYF. The CDR3 DNA sequence: TGTGCCGGCAGCCACGGGACAGGACCCACCTACGAGCAGTACTTC. The rearrangement links TRBV3-1 to TRBJ2-7; TRBD1 matches 8 bases. Per germline, CDR1 LGHDT and CDR2 YNNKEL (reference sequence). CDR3 length equals 15 residues.

This chain joins TRBV10-3 and TRBJ1-1, with 9 nucleotides matching TRBD1. The trim removed 6 bases at V and 0 bases at J, leaving 8 bases unmatched. Germline CDR1 ENHRY, CDR2 SYGVKD. CDR3 length equals 16 residues. The CDR3 DNA is TGTGCCATCAGGGGGGGACAGGGAAGCATGAACACTGAAGCTTTCTTT. It is translated as CAIRGGQGSMNTEAFF.

The gene calls are TRBV7-8 and TRBJ2-7; D not certain. The CDR3 has 11 amino acids. The V gene's germline CDR1 is SGHVS and CDR2 FQNEAQ. Trimming stripped 5 bases from V and 7 bases from J, with 9 bases between. The CDR3 loop reads CASSPWGEQYF. CDR3 DNA: TGTGCCAGCAGCCCTTGGGGTGAGCAGTACTTC. Using reference TRBV7-8 and TRBJ2-7 for the parts outside the CDR3, the full variable domain is GAGVSQSPRYKVAKRGQDVALRCDPISGHVSLFWYQQALGQGPEFLTYFQNEAQLDKSGLPSDRFFAERPEGSVSTLKIQRTQQEDSAVYLCASSPWGEQYFGPGTRLTVT.

This clonotype was observed many times. The V gene is TRBV7-9, the J gene TRBJ1-2; 8 nucleotides align to TRBD1. In germline, CDR1 is SEHNR, CDR2 FQNEAQ (reference sequence). The CDR3 covers 13 residues. V shed 6 bases and J 5 bases; nucleotides not matched to a gene: 5. The CDR3 sequence: CASSSDREYGYTF. The CDR3 DNA reads as TGTGCCAGCAGTTCGGACAGGGAATATGGCTACACCTTC.

As regards this clonotype: Since a much larger clone is just one base distant, this may be a read error. CDR3 DNA: TGTGCCAGCAGTTTAGCGCCTCGGCTAGCGGCGGGTTTGGAGGCCCAGTACTTC. The encoded protein is CASSLAPRLAAGLEAQYF. This chain uses TRBV12-3 or TRBV12-4 with TRBJ2-5, with 7 bases matching TRBD2. V gave up 0 bases and J gave up 9 bases; unmatched junction bases: 19. The CDR3 is made up of 18 amino acids.

The chain couples TRBV20-1 to TRBJ2-1; maybe TRBD2 (5 bases). Germline values: CDR1 DFQATT, CDR2 SNEGSKA (reference sequence). Trimming removed 2 bases from V and 8 bases from J, with 31 bases in between. The CDR3 length is 19 residues. The CDR3 region is CSARRDRPVYTAGGYEQFF. CDR3 coding DNA: TGCAGTGCTAGACGGGATAGACCCGTTTACACGGCCGGAGGTTATGAGCAGTTCTTC.

The chain couples TRBV20-1 to TRBJ2-7, with 9 bases identical to TRBD2. V lost 3 bases and J lost 2; bases outside the gene matches: 2. Per the germline V gene, CDR1 is DFQATT and CDR2 is SNEGSKA (reference sequence). The CDR3 covers 13 residues. This CDR3 is CSARTSGTYEQYF. The CDR3 coding sequence is TGCAGTGCTAGGACTAGCGGAACCTACGAGCAGTACTTC.

This clonotype was counted ten times or more. V and J are TRBV19 and TRBJ2-3; 7 bases agree with TRBD1. Germline-derived CDR1 and CDR2 are LNHDA and SQIVND (reference sequence). CDR3 size: 12 residues. V dropped 9 bases and J dropped 6; count of bases not matched to a gene: 6. The CDR3: CASRQGLDTQYF. The CDR3 nucleotides read TGTGCCAGCAGACAGGGATTGGATACGCAGTATTTT.

This clonotype was observed a few times. V usage is TRBV24-1 and J usage is TRBJ1-1; no firm D call. The CDR3 is 13 residues long. Trimming pared 10 bases from V and 1 base from J, leaving 12 bases between. Germline V lookup: CDR1 KGHDR, CDR2 SFDVKD. The CDR3 sequence: CATRGPANTEAFF. CDR3 nucleotide sequence: TGTGCCACGAGAGGACCGGCGAACACTGAAGCTTTCTTT.

The chain couples TRBV24-1 to TRBJ2-3; D remains unclear. Germline lookup yields CDR1 KGHDR and CDR2 SFDVKD. The CDR3 is 13 residues long. The ends were cut back, 5 bases at V and 3 bases at J, with 8 bases in the middle. The CDR3 protein is CATSAVDTDTQYF. CDR3 in DNA: TGTGCCACCAGTGCGGTGGATACAGATACGCAGTATTTT.

The chain couples TRBV28 to TRBJ1-5; D remains ambiguous. CDR1 and CDR2 from the germline V gene are MDHEN and SYDVKM. The CDR3 is 12 residues long. The V end lost 4 bases, the J end lost 5 bases, and 6 bases lay between the germline ends. CDR3 in amino acids: CASSSVYQPQHF. The DNA of the CDR3 is TGTGCCAGCAGTTCCGTTTATCAGCCCCAGCATTTT. Combining the CDR3 with reference TRBV28 and TRBJ1-5 gives the whole variable domain DVKVTQSSRYLVKRTGEKVFLECVQDMDHENMFWYRQDPGLGLRLIYFSYDVKMKEKGDIPEGYSVSREKKERFSLILESASTNQTSMYLCASSSVYQPQHFGDGTRLSIL.

The chain has TRBV7-2 and TRBJ2-2; no firm D call. Germline-derived CDR1 and CDR2 are SGHTA and FQGNSA. V dropped 0 bases and J dropped 7 bases, with 6 bases sitting between them. The length of the CDR3 is 13 residues. CDR3 protein: CASSLAWVGELFF. In DNA, the CDR3 is TGTGCCAGCAGCTTAGCTTGGGTCGGGGAGCTGTTTTTT. Full variable domain (outside the CDR3, taken from reference TRBV7-2 and TRBJ2-2): GAGVSQSPSNKVTEKGKDVELRCDPISGHTALYWYRQSLGQGLEFLIYFQGNSAPDKSGLPSDRFSAERTGGSVSTLTIQRTQQEDSAVYLCASSLAWVGELFFGEGSRLTVL.

This chain joins TRBV15 and TRBJ2-7, with D possibly matching TRBD2 (6 bases). The ends were cut back, 9 bases at V and 2 bases at J, with 26 bases in the middle. The CDR3 is 17 residues long. CDR1 and CDR2 from the germline V gene are LNHNV and YYDKDF (reference sequence). CDR3 amino acids: CATSLRLRWEDTYEQYF. Here the CDR3 DNA reads TGTGCCACTTCCTTACGGTTAAGATGGGAGGACACCTACGAGCAGTACTTC.

With regard to this clonotype: A read error is possible here, since a much larger clone lies one base away. This chain uses TRBV3-1 with TRBJ1-6; tentatively, D is TRBD1 (5 bases). V lost 7 bases and J 9 bases, leaving 25 bases between the germline ends. The CDR3 spans 17 residues. Germline V lookup: CDR1 LGHDT, CDR2 YNNKEL (reference sequence). In DNA, the CDR3 is TGTGCCAGCAAGGGCAATGGGTTTGGGACTAGGAGTTCACCCCTCCACTTT. Translating gives CASKGNGFGTRSSPLHF.

V and J are TRBV9 and TRBJ2-1; tentatively, D is TRBD1 (6 bases). The germline gives CDR1 SGDLS, CDR2 YYNGEE. This CDR3 is built from 11 residues. The ends were cut back, 2 bases at V and 9 bases at J, with 6 bases in the middle. DNA of the CDR3: TGTGCCAGCAGCGTGGACAGTGAGCAGTTCTTC. Protein sequence: CASSVDSEQFF.

This chain uses TRBV10-3 with TRBJ1-1; D is undetermined. The CDR3 contains 13 residues. Germline values: CDR1 ENHRY, CDR2 SYGVKD. Trimming pared 3 bases from V and 11 bases from J, leaving 16 bases between. The CDR3 here is CAISESDEGWAFF. CDR3 in DNA: TGTGCCATCAGTGAATCCGATGAAGGCTGGGCTTTCTTT.

The rearrangement joins TRBV20-1 to TRBJ2-7, with D perhaps matching TRBD1 (8 bases). The CDR3 sequence is 12 residues long. V lost 6 bases, J lost 4 bases, and 13 bases lay in between. Germline values: CDR1 DFQATT, CDR2 SNEGSKA (reference sequence). CDR3 DNA sequence: TGCAGTGCAGGACAGGGAGGGTACGAGCAGTACTTC. It translates to CSAGQGGYEQYF.

As to this clonotype: One base away lies a much larger clone, so this may be a sequencing read error. The chain is built from TRBV12-3 or TRBV12-4 and TRBJ2-5; D might be TRBD1 or TRBD2, each matching 5 bases. The CDR3 loop spans 16 amino acids. Trimming cost V 5 bases and J 5 bases, with 21 bases left between them. Written as DNA, the CDR3 is TGTGCCAGCAGTCTCACTCATAGGGGTTGGAGGGAGACCCAGTACTTC. It translates to CASSLTHRGWRETQYF.

V is TRBV29-1 and J is TRBJ2-1, with a tentative D call TRBD2 (6 bases). V dropped 2 bases and J dropped 7 bases, with 21 bases sitting between them. Germline CDR1 and CDR2: SQVTM and ANQGSEA. The CDR3 has 16 amino acids. The CDR3 bases are TGCAGCGTTGAACTACGCGGGGCGGTGGTACGTAATGAGCAGTTCTTC. The encoded protein is CSVELRGAVVRNEQFF.

This clonotype was counted ten times or more. The rearrangement links TRBV6-1 to TRBJ1-5, with unresolved D. This CDR3 is built from 15 residues. CDR1 and CDR2 from the germline V gene are MNHNS and SASEGT. The germline V and J ends were trimmed by 4 bases and 1 base, with 11 bases remaining between them. In DNA form, the CDR3 reads TGTGCCAGCAGTGCCTCACCTTGGAGCAATCAGCCCCAGCATTTT. This codes for CASSASPWSNQPQHF.

The V gene is TRBV20-1, the J gene TRBJ2-2, with D possibly matching TRBD1 (6 bases). This CDR3 contains 14 residues. V shed 6 bases and J shed 2 bases, with 13 bases lying between them. Germline assignment: CDR1 DFQATT and CDR2 SNEGSKA (reference sequence). The CDR3 coding sequence is TGCAGTGCCCTGACAGGTTCCAACACCGGGGAGCTGTTTTTT. Translated, it gives CSALTGSNTGELFF.

J is TRBJ1-2 and V is TRBV20-1; D is ambiguous. The V end lost 3 bases, the J end lost 1 base, and 9 bases lay between the germline ends. Germline-derived CDR1 and CDR2 are DFQATT and SNEGSKA (reference sequence). The CDR3 is 13 amino acids. CDR3 sequence: CSARDPNNYGYTF. CDR3 coding DNA: TGCAGTGCTAGGGACCCAAATAACTATGGCTACACCTTC.

This clonotype was detected only once. J is TRBJ2-5 and V is TRBV12-3 or TRBV12-4; 7 bases are a match to TRBD2. This CDR3 comprises 14 residues. The V and J ends lost 2 bases and 4 bases, in that order; junction bases with no gene match: 4. CDR3 loop: CASSLLRGTETQYF. The CDR3 region has the DNA TGTGCCAGCAGTTTATTGCGGGGGACAGAGACCCAGTACTTC.

The rearrangement uses TRBV6-1 and TRBJ1-3, with D possibly TRBD1 on 5 matching bases. Germline CDR1 and CDR2: MNHNS and SASEGT. The length of the CDR3 is 19 residues. The V and J ends lost 3 bases and 0 bases respectively, with 21 bases between them. CDR3 in DNA: TGTGCCAGCAGTGAGGGTCCCGCCAGGGCCCTTGGCTCTGGAAACACCATATATTTT. Translation: CASSEGPARALGSGNTIYF.

The genes are TRBV25-1 and TRBJ1-6, with D possibly matching TRBD1 (5 bases). This CDR3 region has 16 residues. V dropped 0 bases and J dropped 9 bases, with 15 bases sitting between them. The germline gives CDR1 MGHDK, CDR2 SYGVNS. DNA of the CDR3: TGTGCCAGCAGTGAATATAAAGAGAGGGGAGCTTCACCCCTCCACTTT. Amino acids: CASSEYKERGASPLHF.